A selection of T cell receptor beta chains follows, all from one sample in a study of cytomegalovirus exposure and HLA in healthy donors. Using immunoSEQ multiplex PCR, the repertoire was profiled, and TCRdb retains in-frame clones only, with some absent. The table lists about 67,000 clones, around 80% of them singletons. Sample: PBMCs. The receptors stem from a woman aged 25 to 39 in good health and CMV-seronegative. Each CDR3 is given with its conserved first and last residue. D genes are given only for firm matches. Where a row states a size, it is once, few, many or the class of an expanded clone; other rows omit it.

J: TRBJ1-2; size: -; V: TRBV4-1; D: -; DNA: TGCGCCAGCAGCCAAGGTGGGGGCGCCCAGCAGGGCTCCAACTATGGCTACACCTTC; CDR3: CASSQGGGAQQGSNYGYTF
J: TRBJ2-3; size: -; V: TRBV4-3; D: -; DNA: TGCGCCAGCAGCCAAGGTAGCGCAGATACGCAGTATTTT; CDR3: CASSQGSADTQYF
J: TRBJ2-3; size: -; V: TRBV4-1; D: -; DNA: TGCGCCAGCAGCCCCTGGACTGCCACAGATACGCAGTATTTT; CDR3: CASSPWTATDTQYF
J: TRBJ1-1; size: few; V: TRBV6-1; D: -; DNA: TGTGCCAGCAGCCCCGGTACGGGGGTGGGGAAAGCTTTCTTT; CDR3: CASSPGTGVGKAFF
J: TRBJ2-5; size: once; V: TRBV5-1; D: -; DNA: TGCGCCAGCAGCTTGGACGGGACACCTACGGAGACCCAGTACTTC; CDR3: CASSLDGTPTETQYF
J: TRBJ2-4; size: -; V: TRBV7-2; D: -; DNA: TGTGCCAGCAGCTTGTCGCCGGGGGCCAAAAACATTCAGTACTTC; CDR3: CASSLSPGAKNIQYF
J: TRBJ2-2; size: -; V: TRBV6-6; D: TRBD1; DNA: TGTGCCAGCAGTTCTGGGACAGGGAGGACCGGGGAGCTGTTTTTT; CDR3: CASSSGTGRTGELFF
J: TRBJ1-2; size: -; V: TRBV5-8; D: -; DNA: TGTGCCAGCAGCTTGGGGGGGGTAGGCTATGGCTACACCTTC; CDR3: CASSLGGVGYGYTF
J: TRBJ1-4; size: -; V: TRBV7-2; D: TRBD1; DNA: TGTGCCAGCAGCCCGTCCCGGGACAGGGTCGGGCAGAATGAAAAACTGTTTTTT; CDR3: CASSPSRDRVGQNEKLFF
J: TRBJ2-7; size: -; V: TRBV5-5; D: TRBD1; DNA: TGTGCCAGCAGCGGACAGGGGGGAGCCTACGAGCAGTACTTC; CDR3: CASSGQGGAYEQYF
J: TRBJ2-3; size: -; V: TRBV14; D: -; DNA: TGTGCCAGCAGCCAAGAGTCCGGTGGCACAGATACGCAGTATTTT; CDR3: CASSQESGGTDTQYF
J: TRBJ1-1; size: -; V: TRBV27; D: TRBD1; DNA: TGTGCCAGCAGTCCAGGGGGCAGGGCCACTGAAGCTTTCTTT; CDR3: CASSPGGRATEAFF
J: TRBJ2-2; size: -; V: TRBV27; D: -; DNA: TGTGCCAGCAGTTTCCCTTCGAACACCGGGGAGCTGTTTTTT; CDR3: CASSFPSNTGELFF
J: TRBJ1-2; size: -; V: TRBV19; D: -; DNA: TGTGCCAGTAGTCCCCGATCCGGCTATGGCTACACCTTC; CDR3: CASSPRSGYGYTF
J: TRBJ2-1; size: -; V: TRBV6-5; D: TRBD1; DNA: TGTGCCACGAACAGGGGGTCTGAGCAGTTCTTC; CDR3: CATNRGSEQFF
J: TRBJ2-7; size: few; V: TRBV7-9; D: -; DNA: TGTGCCAGCAGCTCGAGACAGCCCGACTTCTCCTACGAGCAGTACTTC; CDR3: CASSSRQPDFSYEQYF
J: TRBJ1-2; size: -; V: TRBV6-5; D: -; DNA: TGTGCCAGCCGACCGGAGGCCCACGCACCCTATGGCTACACCTTC; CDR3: CASRPEAHAPYGYTF
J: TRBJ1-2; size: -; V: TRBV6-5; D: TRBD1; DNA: TGTGCCAGCAGTTACTCGAAGGGACAGGGGGACGGCTACACCTTC; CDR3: CASSYSKGQGDGYTF
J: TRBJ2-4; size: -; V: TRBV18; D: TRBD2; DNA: TGTGCCAGCTCAAGGACTAGCGATAACATTCAGTACTTC; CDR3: CASSRTSDNIQYF
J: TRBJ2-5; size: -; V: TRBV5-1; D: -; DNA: TGCGCCAGCAGCTTGGGGGGCGCTGTGCCCCAGGAGACCCAGTACTTC; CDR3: CASSLGGAVPQETQYF
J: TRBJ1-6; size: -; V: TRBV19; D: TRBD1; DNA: TGTGCCAGTAGATTGACAGGGGGAAAGTCACCCCTCCACTTT; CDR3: CASRLTGGKSPLHF
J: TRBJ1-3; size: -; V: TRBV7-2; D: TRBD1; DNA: TGTGCCAGCAGCTCCACTGTGGGACAGGGACGAAACACCATATATTTT; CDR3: CASSSTVGQGRNTIYF
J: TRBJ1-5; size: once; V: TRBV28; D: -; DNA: TGTGCCAGCAGCCCCTCCGGGGGTTGGGATGGCAATCAGCCCCAGCATTTT; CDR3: CASSPSGGWDGNQPQHF
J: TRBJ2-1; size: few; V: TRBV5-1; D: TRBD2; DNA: TGCGCCAGCAGCCTACTAGCGGGGGAGGTAAATGAGCAGTTCTTC; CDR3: CASSLLAGEVNEQFF
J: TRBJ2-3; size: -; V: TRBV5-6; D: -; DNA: TGTGCCAGCAGCTTGCGGTCGGGAGCGGATACGCAGTATTTT; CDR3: CASSLRSGADTQYF
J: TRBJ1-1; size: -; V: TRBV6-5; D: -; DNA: TGTGCCAGCAGTTCGACCACGGGCAGGGGCACTGAAGCTTTCTTT; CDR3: CASSSTTGRGTEAFF
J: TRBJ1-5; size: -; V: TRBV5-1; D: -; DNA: TGCGCCAGCAGCTTGGATTCCAATTATCAGCCCCAGCATTTT; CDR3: CASSLDSNYQPQHF
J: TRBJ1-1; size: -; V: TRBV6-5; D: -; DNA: TGTGCCAGCAGTTACTCAACAGAGAACACTGAAGCTTTCTTT; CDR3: CASSYSTENTEAFF
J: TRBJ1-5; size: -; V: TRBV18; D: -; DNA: TGTGCCAGCTCACCACAGCTACTGGGGCAAGGCAATCAGCCCCAGCATTTT; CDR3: CASSPQLLGQGNQPQHF
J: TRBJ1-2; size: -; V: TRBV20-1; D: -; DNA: TGCAGTGCTAGACAAATCTATGGCTACACCTTC; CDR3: CSARQIYGYTF
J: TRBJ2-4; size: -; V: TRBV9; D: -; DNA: TGTGCCAGCAGCGACCCGTGGGCGGGGAAGGGTTTAAACATTCAGTACTTC; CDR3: CASSDPWAGKGLNIQYF
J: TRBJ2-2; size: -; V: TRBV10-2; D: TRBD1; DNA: TGCGCCATCACCGGGACAGAGAACACCGGGGAGCTGTTTTTT; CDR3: CAITGTENTGELFF
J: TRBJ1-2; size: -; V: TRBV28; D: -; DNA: TGTGCCAGCAGTCCCAAATATGGCTACACCTTC; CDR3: CASSPKYGYTF